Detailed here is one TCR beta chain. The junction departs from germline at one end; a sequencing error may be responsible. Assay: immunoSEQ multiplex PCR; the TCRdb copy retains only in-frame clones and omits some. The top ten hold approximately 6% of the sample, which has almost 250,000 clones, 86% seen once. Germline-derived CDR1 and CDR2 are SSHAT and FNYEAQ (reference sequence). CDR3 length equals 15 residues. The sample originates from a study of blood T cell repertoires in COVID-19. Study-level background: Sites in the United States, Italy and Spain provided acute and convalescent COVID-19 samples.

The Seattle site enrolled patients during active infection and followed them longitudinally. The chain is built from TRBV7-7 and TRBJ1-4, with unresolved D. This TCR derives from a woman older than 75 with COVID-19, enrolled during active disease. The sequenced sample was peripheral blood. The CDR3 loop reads CASSPSAKAGEKLFF. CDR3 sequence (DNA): TGTGCTAGCAGCCCATCCGCGAAAGCGGGTGAAAAACTGTTTTTT.